This TCR beta chain was documented in a study of T cell therapy after organ transplantation. Unmatched junction bases numbered 12, after V lost 5 bases and J lost 5 bases. Germline V gene data show CDR1 as SGHTA and CDR2 as FQGNSA. The CDR3 spans 15 residues. TCRdb's table, derived via immunoSEQ multiplex PCR, lists solely in-frame clones and lacks some. The profile shows some 48,000 clones, approximately 94% of them singletons. In regard to this clone: The antigen remains undetermined. Other DNA sequences from this sample encode an identical CDR3 as well.

The source material was CD8+ T cells from blood, sampled before autologous CMV-specific T cell therapy. The source of this sequence is a human patient who had received a solid organ transplant and had CMV disease. This sequence joins TRBV7-2 and TRBJ2-7; 7 bases match TRBD2. The CDR3: CASSTNLAASHEQYF. The CDR3, as DNA: TGTGCCAGCAGCACGAATCTAGCGGCGTCCCACGAGCAGTACTTC.